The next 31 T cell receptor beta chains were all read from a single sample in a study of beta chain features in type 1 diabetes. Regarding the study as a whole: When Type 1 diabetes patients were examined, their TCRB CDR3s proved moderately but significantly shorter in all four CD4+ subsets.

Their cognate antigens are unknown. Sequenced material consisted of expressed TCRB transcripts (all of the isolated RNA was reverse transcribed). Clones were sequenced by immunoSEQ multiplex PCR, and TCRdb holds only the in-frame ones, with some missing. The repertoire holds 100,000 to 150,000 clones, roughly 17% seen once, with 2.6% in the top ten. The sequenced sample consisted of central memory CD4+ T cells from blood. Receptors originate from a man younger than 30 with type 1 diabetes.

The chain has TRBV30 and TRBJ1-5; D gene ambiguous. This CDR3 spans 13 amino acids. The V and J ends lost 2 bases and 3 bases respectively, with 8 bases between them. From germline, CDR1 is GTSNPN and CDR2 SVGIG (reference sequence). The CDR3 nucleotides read TGTGCCTGGAGTTCCGGATACAATCAGCCCCAGCATTTT. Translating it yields CAWSSGYNQPQHF.

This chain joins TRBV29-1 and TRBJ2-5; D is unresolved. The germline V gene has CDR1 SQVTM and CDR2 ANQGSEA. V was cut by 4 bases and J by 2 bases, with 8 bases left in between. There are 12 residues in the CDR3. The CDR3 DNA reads TGCAGCGTTGGCTCAGCACAAGAGACCCAGTACTTC. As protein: CSVGSAQETQYF.

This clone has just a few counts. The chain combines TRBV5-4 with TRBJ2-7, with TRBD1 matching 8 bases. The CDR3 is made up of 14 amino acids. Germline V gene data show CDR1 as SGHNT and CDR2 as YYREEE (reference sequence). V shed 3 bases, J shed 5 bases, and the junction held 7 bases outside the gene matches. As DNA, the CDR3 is TGTGCCAGCAGCTACGGACAGGGTAGGAACGAGCAGTACTTC. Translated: CASSYGQGRNEQYF.

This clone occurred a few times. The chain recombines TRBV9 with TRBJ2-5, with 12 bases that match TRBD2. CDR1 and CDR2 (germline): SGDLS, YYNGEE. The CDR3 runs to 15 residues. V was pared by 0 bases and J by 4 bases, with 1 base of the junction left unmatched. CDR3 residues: CASSVASGGAETQYF. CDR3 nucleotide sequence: TGTGCCAGCAGCGTAGCTAGCGGGGGGGCAGAGACCCAGTACTTC.

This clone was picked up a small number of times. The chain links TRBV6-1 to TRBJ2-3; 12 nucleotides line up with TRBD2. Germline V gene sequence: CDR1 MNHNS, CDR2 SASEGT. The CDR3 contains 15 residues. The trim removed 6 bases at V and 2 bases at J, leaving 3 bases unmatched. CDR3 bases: TGTGCCAGCAGGACTAGCGGGGGTACCACAGATACGCAGTATTTT. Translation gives CASRTSGGTTDTQYF.

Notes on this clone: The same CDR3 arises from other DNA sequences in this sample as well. CDR3 in amino acids: CASSPSGLAGAYNEQFF. CDR3 DNA sequence: TGTGCCAGCTCACCCTCTGGACTAGCGGGAGCCTACAATGAGCAGTTCTTC. This sequence joins TRBV18 and TRBJ2-1; 13 bases fit TRBD2. V lost 3 bases and J lost 2; bases outside the gene matches: 4. The germline V gene encodes CDR1 KGHSH and CDR2 LQKENI. The CDR3 is 17 amino acids.

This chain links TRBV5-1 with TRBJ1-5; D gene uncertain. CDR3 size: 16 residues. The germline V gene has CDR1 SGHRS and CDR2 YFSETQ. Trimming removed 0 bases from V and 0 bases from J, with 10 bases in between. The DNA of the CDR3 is TGCGCCAGCAGCTTGGGAGATACTTATAGCAATCAGCCCCAGCATTTT. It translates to CASSLGDTYSNQPQHF.

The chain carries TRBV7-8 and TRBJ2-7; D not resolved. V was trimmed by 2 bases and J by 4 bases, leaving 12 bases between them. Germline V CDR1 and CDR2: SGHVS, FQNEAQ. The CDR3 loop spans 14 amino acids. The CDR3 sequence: CASSLFLSPYEQYF. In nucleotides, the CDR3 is TGTGCCAGCAGCTTATTTCTCAGTCCATACGAGCAGTACTTC.

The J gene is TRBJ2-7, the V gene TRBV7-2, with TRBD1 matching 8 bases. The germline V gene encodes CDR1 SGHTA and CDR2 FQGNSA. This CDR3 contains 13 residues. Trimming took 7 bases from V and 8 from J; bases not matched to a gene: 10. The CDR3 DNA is TGTGCCAGCAACTCCGGGACAGGTGTCAAGCAGTACTTC. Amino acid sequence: CASNSGTGVKQYF.

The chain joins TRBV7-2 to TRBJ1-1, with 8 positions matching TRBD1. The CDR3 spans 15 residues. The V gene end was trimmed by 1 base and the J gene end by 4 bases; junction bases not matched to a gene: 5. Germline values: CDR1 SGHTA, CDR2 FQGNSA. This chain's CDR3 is CASSLVGQGSTEAFF. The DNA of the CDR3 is TGTGCCAGCAGCTTAGTAGGACAGGGATCCACTGAAGCTTTCTTT.

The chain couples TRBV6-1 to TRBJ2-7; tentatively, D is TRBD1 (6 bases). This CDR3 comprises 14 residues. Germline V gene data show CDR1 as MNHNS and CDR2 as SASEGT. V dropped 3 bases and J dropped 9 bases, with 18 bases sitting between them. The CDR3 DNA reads TGTGCCAGCAGTGATTCGGGACAAAGACAGTTGCAGTACTTC. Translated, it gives CASSDSGQRQLQYF.

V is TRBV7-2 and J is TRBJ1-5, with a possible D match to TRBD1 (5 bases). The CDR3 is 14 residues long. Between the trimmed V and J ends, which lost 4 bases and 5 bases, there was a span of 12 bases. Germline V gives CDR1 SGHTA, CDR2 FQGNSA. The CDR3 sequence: CASSSGFGYQPQHF. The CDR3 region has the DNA TGTGCCAGCAGCTCAGGGTTTGGGTATCAGCCCCAGCATTTT.

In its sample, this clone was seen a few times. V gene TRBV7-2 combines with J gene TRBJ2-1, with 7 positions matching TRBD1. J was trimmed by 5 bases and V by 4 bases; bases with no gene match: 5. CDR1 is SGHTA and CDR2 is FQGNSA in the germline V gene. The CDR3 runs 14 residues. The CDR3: CASSSVGGHNEQFF. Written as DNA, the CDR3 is TGTGCCAGCAGCTCCGTAGGGGGCCACAATGAGCAGTTCTTC.

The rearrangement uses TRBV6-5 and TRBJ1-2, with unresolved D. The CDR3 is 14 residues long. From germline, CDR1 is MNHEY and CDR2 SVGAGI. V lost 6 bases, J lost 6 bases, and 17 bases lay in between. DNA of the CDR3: TGTGCCAGCAGCCTTCGGGTGGCTGCCCATGGCTACACCTTC. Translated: CASSLRVAAHGYTF.

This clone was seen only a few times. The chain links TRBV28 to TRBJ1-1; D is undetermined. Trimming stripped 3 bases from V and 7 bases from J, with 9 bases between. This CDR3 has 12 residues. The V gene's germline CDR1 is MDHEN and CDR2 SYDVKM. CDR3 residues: CASSLSDYEAFF. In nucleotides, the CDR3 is TGTGCCAGCAGTTTGAGCGATTATGAAGCTTTCTTT.

CDR3 in DNA: TGCAGCGTTGGACGGGGCAGGATGAACACTGAAGCTTTCTTT. It encodes CSVGRGRMNTEAFF. The genes are TRBV29-1 and TRBJ1-1; TRBD1 might be the D (5 bases). CDR1 is SQVTM, CDR2 ANQGSEA, per germline. The CDR3 extends over 14 amino acids. V was shortened by 4 bases and J by 0 bases, with 12 bases between the two germline ends.

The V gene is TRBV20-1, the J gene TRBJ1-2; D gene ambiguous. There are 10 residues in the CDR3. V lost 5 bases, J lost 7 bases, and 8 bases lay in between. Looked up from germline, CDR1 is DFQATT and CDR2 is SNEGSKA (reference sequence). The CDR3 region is CSALRLGYTF. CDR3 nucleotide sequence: TGCAGTGCTCTACGTCTTGGCTACACCTTC.

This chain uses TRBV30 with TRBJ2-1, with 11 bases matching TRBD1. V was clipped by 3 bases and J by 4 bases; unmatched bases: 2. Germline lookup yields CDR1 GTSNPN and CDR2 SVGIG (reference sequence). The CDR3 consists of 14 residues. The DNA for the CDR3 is TGTGCCTGGAGCGGGACAGGGGGATACAATGAGCAGTTCTTC. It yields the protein CAWSGTGGYNEQFF.

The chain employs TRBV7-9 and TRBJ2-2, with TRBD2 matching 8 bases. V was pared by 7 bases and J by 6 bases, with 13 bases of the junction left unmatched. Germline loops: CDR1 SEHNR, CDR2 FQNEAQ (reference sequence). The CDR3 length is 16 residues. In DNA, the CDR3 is TGTGCCAGCACCCTCGGAGCTAGCGGGTCCGCCGGGGAGCTGTTTTTT. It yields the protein CASTLGASGSAGELFF.

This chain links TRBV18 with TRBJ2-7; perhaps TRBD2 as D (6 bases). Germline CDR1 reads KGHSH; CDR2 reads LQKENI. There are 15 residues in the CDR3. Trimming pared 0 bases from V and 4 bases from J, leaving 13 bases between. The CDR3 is CASSPPEGRLYEQYF. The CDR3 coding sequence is TGTGCCAGCTCACCACCGGAGGGGAGACTATACGAGCAGTACTTC.

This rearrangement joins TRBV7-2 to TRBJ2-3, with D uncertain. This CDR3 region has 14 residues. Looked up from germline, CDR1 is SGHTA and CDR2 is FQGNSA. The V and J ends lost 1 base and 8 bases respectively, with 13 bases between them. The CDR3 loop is CASSLDSPKSTQYF. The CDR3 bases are TGTGCCAGCAGCTTAGATTCCCCTAAAAGTACGCAGTATTTT.

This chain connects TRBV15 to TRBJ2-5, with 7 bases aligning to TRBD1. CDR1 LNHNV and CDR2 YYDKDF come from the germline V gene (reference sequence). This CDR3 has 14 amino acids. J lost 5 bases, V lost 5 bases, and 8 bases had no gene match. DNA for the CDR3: TGTGCCACCAGCTTTAACAGGGGAGCGGAGACCCAGTACTTC. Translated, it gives CATSFNRGAETQYF.

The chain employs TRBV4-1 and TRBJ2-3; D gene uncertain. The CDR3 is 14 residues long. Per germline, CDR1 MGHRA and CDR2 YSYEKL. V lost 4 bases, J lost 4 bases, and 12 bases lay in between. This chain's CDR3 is CASSPRLESDTQYF. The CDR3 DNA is TGCGCCAGCAGCCCCAGGTTGGAATCAGATACGCAGTATTTT.

CDR3: CASSSKTQGRGNTEAFF. The CDR3, as DNA: TGTGCCAGCAGCTCAAAAACCCAGGGACGTGGGAACACTGAAGCTTTCTTT. The gene calls are TRBV13 and TRBJ1-1, with D possibly matching TRBD1 (5 bases). V was clipped by 4 bases and J by 1 base, with 19 bases between them. Per the germline V gene, CDR1 is PRHDT and CDR2 is FYEKMQ (reference sequence). The CDR3 is 17 residues long.

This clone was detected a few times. Here the CDR3 reads CAWSALTGGGELFF. The CDR3 DNA reads TGTGCCTGGAGTGCCCTTACTGGGGGCGGGGAGCTGTTTTTT. V usage is TRBV30 and J usage is TRBJ2-2; D is tentatively TRBD1 or TRBD2 (5 bases each). The CDR3 covers 14 residues. Germline V gene data show CDR1 as GTSNPN and CDR2 as SVGIG (reference sequence). Trimming removed 1 base from V and 7 bases from J, with 13 bases in between.

The CDR3 is CASSLRSRGRSPLHF. The CDR3 DNA reads TGTGCCAGCAGCTTAAGGTCCAGGGGACGGTCACCCCTCCACTTT. The chain couples TRBV7-2 to TRBJ1-6; a weak D match, TRBD1 (6 bases). The CDR3 sequence is 15 residues long. Trimming took 2 bases from V and 10 from J, leaving 15 bases between them. Per the germline V gene, CDR1 is SGHTA and CDR2 is FQGNSA. Filled out from reference TRBV7-2 and TRBJ1-6, the complete variable domain reads GAGVSQSPSNKVTEKGKDVELRCDPISGHTALYWYRQSLGQGLEFLIYFQGNSAPDKSGLPSDRFSAERTGGSVSTLTIQRTQQEDSAVYLCASSLRSRGRSPLHFGNGTRLTVT.

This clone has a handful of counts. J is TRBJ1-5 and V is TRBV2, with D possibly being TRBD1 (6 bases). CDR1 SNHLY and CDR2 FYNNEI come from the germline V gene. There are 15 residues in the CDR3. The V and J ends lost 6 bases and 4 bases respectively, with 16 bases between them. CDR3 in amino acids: CASSGGGARNQPQHF. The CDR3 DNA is TGTGCCAGCAGCGGTGGGGGGGCGAGGAATCAGCCCCAGCATTTT.

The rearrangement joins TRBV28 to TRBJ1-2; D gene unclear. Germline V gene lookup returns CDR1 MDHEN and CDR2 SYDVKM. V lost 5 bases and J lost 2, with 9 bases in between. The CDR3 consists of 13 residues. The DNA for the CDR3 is TGTGCCAGCAGTAAACAGATGAACTATGGCTACACCTTC. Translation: CASSKQMNYGYTF.

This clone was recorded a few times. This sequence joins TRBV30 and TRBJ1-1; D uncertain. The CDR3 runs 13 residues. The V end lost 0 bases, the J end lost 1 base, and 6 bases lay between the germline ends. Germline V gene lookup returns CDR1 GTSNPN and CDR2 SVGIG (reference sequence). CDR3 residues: CAWSVTENTEAFF. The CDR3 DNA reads TGTGCCTGGAGTGTTACCGAGAACACTGAAGCTTTCTTT.

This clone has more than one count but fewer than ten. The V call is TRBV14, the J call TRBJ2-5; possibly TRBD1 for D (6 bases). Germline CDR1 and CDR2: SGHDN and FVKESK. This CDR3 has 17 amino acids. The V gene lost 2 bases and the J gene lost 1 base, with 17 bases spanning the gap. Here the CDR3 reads CASSQWILGAPQETQYF. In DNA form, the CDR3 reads TGTGCCAGCAGCCAATGGATCTTGGGGGCACCCCAAGAGACCCAGTACTTC.

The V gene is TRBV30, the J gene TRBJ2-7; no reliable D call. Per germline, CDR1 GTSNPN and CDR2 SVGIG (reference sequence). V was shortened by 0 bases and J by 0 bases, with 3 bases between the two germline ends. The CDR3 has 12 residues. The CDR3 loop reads CAWSVSSYEQYF. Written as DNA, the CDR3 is TGTGCCTGGAGTGTAAGCTCCTACGAGCAGTACTTC.